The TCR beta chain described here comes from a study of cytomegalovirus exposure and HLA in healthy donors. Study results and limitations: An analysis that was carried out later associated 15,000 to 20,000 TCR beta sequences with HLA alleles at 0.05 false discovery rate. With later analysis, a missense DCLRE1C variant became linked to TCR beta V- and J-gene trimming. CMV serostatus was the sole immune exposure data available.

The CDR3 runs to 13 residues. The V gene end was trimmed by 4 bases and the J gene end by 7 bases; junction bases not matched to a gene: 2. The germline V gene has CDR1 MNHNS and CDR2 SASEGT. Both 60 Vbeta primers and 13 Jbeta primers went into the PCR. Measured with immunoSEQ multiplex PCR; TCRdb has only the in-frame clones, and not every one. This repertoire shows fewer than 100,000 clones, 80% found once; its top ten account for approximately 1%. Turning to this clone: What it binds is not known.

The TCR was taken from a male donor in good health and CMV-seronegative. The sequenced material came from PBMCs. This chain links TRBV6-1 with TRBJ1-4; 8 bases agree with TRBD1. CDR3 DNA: TGTGCCAGCAGTGTGGACAGGGCTGAAAAACTGTTTTTT. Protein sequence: CASSVDRAEKLFF.